The rows below give T cell receptor beta chains drawn from one sample of a study of cytomegalovirus exposure and HLA in healthy donors. Generated by immunoSEQ multiplex PCR, the TCRdb table keeps only in-frame clones and is missing some. The data hold about 160,000 clones, with about 85% observed a single time. Sequences were obtained from PBMCs. The receptor source for this set is a male donor in good health and CMV-seropositive. CDR3s include the opening cysteine and the closing phenylalanine or tryptophan. Fields, in order: V gene, D gene, clone size, J gene, CDR3 DNA, CDR3 protein. D genes are given only for firm matches. Part of the rows lack a size; the others show once, few, many or a class for expanded clones.

>TRBV9|-|-|TRBJ2-2
TGTGCCAGCAGCGTTCAACTGACCGGGGAGCTGTTTTTT
CASSVQLTGELFF
>TRBV6-5|-|-|TRBJ2-1
TGTGCCAGCAGTATGACTAGTGCAGTCTACAATGAGCAGTTCTTC
CASSMTSAVYNEQFF
>TRBV7-3|-|-|TRBJ2-2
TGTGCCAGCAGCGTAGGATTGCGGGGGCGCGGTAACACCGGGGAGCTGTTTTTT
CASSVGLRGRGNTGELFF
>TRBV10-3|TRBD2|-|TRBJ2-7
TGTGCCTCCAGGACGCTAGCGGCCACCTACGAGCAGTACTTC
CASRTLAATYEQYF
>TRBV27|-|once|TRBJ1-6
TGTGCCAGCAGTTTAACGAGCTCCTATAATTCACCCCTCCACTTT
CASSLTSSYNSPLHF
>TRBV7-9|-|-|TRBJ2-2
TGTGCCAGCAGCCAAACCCCGGACACCGGGGAGCTGTTTTTT
CASSQTPDTGELFF
>TRBV6-6|TRBD2|-|TRBJ2-2
TGTGCCAGCATTACTAGCGGGAGGGCCAAGAACGGGGAGCTGTTTTTT
CASITSGRAKNGELFF
>TRBV10-3|-|once|TRBJ1-1
TGTGCCATCAACACAGGCCGAATGAACACTGAAGCTTTCTTT
CAINTGRMNTEAFF
>TRBV19|TRBD2|-|TRBJ2-1
TGTGCCAGCGATAGCGGGACCTACCCCGGCTACAATGAGCAGTTCTTC
CASDSGTYPGYNEQFF
>TRBV6-1|-|-|TRBJ2-7
TGTGCCAGCAGTGGAGGTTCGTCCTACGAGCAGTACTTC
CASSGGSSYEQYF
>TRBV2|TRBD1|-|TRBJ1-1
TGTGCCAGCAGTGATCGACAGGGCCCCGGGGCTTTCTTT
CASSDRQGPGAFF
>TRBV11-3|-|-|TRBJ1-5
TGTGCCAGCAGCTCGTTTAGCAATCAGCCCCAGCATTTT
CASSSFSNQPQHF
>TRBV28|TRBD1|few|TRBJ1-6
TGTGCCAGCTCTCGGACAGGGAGTAATTCACCCCTCCACTTT
CASSRTGSNSPLHF
>TRBV27|-|-|TRBJ2-3
TGTGCCAGCAGCCTATCAGGGCGTTGGGATACGCAGTATTTT
CASSLSGRWDTQYF
>TRBV13|-|-|TRBJ1-1
TGTGCCAGCAGCTTAGGCCGAGGTATAGGGGGGGATTCCACTGAAGCTTTCTTT
CASSLGRGIGGDSTEAFF
>TRBV7-9|TRBD2|-|TRBJ2-5
TGTGCCAGCAGCCCCCATCAAAGGACTAGCGGGAGGTCCCCAGAGACCCAGTACTTC
CASSPHQRTSGRSPETQYF
>TRBV7-3|-|few|TRBJ2-6
TGTGCCAGCAGCCCTGAACGGAGCTCTGGGGCCAACGTCCTGACTTTC
CASSPERSSGANVLTF
>TRBV19|TRBD2|-|TRBJ2-1
TGTGCCAGTAGTTCCCGGACTAGCGGGAGGGCCAGCGAGCAGTTCTTC
CASSSRTSGRASEQFF
>TRBV5-1|TRBD1|-|TRBJ1-6
TGCGCCAGCAGCCTCGACAGGGGCTATAATTCACCCCTCCACTTT
CASSLDRGYNSPLHF
>TRBV19|TRBD1|-|TRBJ2-7
TGTGCCAGTAGTATCAATATCCCGGGACAGGGGGCTCTCAAGCAGTACTTC
CASSINIPGQGALKQYF
>TRBV30|-|-|TRBJ1-1
TGTGCCTGGAGTGTCGGACTAGGCCTTGAAGCTTTCTTT
CAWSVGLGLEAFF
>TRBV5-1|-|-|TRBJ2-5
TGCGCCAGCAGCTCGACCCCGCTCAGGGGCTGGGAGACCCAGTACTTC
CASSSTPLRGWETQYF
>TRBV28|-|-|TRBJ1-1
TGTGCCAGCAGTTTATGGCGCGGCAAGTACACTGAAGCTTTCTTT
CASSLWRGKYTEAFF
>TRBV7-6|-|-|TRBJ1-4
TGTGCCAGCAGCTTGGAGTTTAATGAAAAACTGTTTTTT
CASSLEFNEKLFF
>TRBV6-1|-|-|TRBJ2-1
TGTGCCAGCAGTGGAACTTTCAGGGTGGGGCAGTTCTTC
CASSGTFRVGQFF
>TRBV18|-|-|TRBJ2-1
TGTGCCAGCTCACCCACCGGTTACTCCTACAATGAGCAGTTCTTC
CASSPTGYSYNEQFF
>TRBV9|TRBD2|few|TRBJ2-7
TGTGCCAGCAGCGTAGTACTAGCGGGCGAGCAGTACTTC
CASSVVLAGEQYF
>TRBV11-3|TRBD2|-|TRBJ2-3
TGTGCCAGCAGCTTAGATGGACTAGCGGGGGGGGATACGCAGTATTTT
CASSLDGLAGGDTQYF
>TRBV27|-|-|TRBJ2-3
TGTGCCAGCAGCTCCCCGAGACTAGGGGTAAATACGCAGTATTTT
CASSSPRLGVNTQYF
>TRBV5-5|-|once|TRBJ2-1
TGTGCCAGCAGCTTGGGCTACCTCTCCTACAATGAGCAGTTCTTC
CASSLGYLSYNEQFF
>TRBV5-4|-|-|TRBJ1-1
TGTGCCAGCAGCTTGGGGGGGGGCAGGTGGGACACTGAAGCTTTCTTT
CASSLGGGRWDTEAFF
>TRBV9|-|few|TRBJ1-4
TGTGCCAGCAGCCCTGGGGAGGGGGAGGCAAAACTGTTTTTT
CASSPGEGEAKLFF
>TRBV4-1|-|-|TRBJ2-7
TGCGCCAGCAGCCAAGACCTACTTGTCGGTCTCCAAGTCGAGCAGTACTTC
CASSQDLLVGLQVEQYF